The clone carrying this TCR beta chain occurred many times. Antigen unknown. The data originate from a study of T cells in Graves' hyperthyroidism and ophthalmopathy. About the research overall: Peripheral blood was acquired at first diagnosis, ahead of any therapy whatsoever. Study results and caveats: Ophthalmopathy, which appeared later, was predicted by the model a median roughly 6.6 months before onset.

Together with thyroid ultrasound, orbital computed tomography, serum thyroxine and TRAb, clinical symptoms were used for diagnoses. What was amplified from RNA transcripts were TCR beta CDR3 regions. RT-PCR in the first round (using the HTBI primer set) targeted the TCR CDR3. MiXCR, applied by TCRdb to the multiplex PCR reads, yields one record per CDR3 protein. This repertoire shows 600,000 or so distinct CDR3 sequences, 12% to 15% found once; its top ten account for approximately 6.4%. V lost 0 bases and J lost 7, with 10 bases in between. There are 13 residues in the CDR3. In germline, CDR1 is LGHNA, CDR2 YSLEER.

The sequence derives from a woman younger than 35 with Graves' ophthalmopathy. The rearrangement uses TRBV4-3 and TRBJ2-7; D may correspond to TRBD1 or TRBD2 (6 bases each). Sequencing was carried out using blood. The CDR3 region is CASSQDQGREQYF. As DNA, the CDR3 is TGCGCCAGCAGCCAAGATCAGGGGAGGGAGCAGTACTTC.